This T cell receptor beta chain was recorded in a study of T-cell reconstitution after alpha-beta-depleted transplantation in children. Study results and caveats: Surviving recipient T cells and thymic progenitors produced the high day-60 TCRbeta diversity seen in some patients. Diversity and T-cell counts at one year after transplant derived mostly from new T cells.

Concerning this clonotype itself: Its antigen is as yet unknown.

The CDR3 runs to 12 residues. Germline CDR1 is MDHEN and CDR2 is SYDVKM. Trimming stripped 9 bases from V and 5 bases from J, with 10 bases between. Preparation of the TCRbeta library was carried out with unique molecular identifiers. MiXCR was run by TCRdb on the PCR reads, yielding one entry per CDR3 protein. The data show 350,000 to 500,000 distinct CDR3 sequences, approximately 42% seen once. The clonotype was recovered from a girl aged 2 to 9 with aplastic anemia, due to receive a stem cell transplant. The V and J genes are TRBV28 and TRBJ2-2; the D gene is possibly TRBD1 (5 bases). This specimen was PBMCs, taken before TCRalphabeta/CD19-depleted stem cell transplant. The CDR3 DNA follows: TGTGCCAGTACAGGTGGTACCGGGGAGCTGTTTTTT. It translates to CASTGGTGELFF.